The clone carrying this TCR beta chain was counted a few times. Germline CDR1 SGHTA, CDR2 FQGNSA. The CDR3 sequence is 13 residues long. V lost 3 bases, J lost 8 bases, and 2 bases stayed unmatched. Here immunoSEQ multiplex PCR was the method, and the copy in TCRdb shows in-frame clones only, minus some. The sample shows 56,000 or so clones, 80% to 90% of them seen only once. The sample comes from a study of blood T cell repertoires in COVID-19. Overall study context: Sites across the United States, Italy and Spain contributed samples from acute and convalescent COVID-19. In each case, the material was cDNA or gDNA derived from T cells, B-cell-depleted T cells, or PBMCs.

The sample taken for sequencing was peripheral blood. This chain links TRBV7-2 with TRBJ1-2, with TRBD1 identical over 11 bases. The sequence came from a woman older than 75 with active COVID-19. In nucleotides, the CDR3 is TGTGCCAGCAGCTTGGACAGGGGGCGAGGCTACACCTTC. Translated, it gives CASSLDRGRGYTF.